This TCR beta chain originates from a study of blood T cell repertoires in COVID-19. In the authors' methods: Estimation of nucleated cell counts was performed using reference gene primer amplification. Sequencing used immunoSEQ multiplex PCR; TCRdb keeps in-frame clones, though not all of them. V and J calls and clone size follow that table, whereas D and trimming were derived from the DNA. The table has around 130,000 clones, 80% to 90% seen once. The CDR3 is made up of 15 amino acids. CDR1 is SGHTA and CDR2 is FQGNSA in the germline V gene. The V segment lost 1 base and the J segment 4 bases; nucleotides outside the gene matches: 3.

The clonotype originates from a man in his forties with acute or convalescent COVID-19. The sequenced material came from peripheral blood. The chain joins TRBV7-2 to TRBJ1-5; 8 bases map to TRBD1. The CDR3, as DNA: TGTGCCAGCAGCTTAGGGAGGACAGGGAATCAGCCCCAGCATTTT. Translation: CASSLGRTGNQPQHF.